These T cell receptor beta chains were read from a single sample in a study of shared clonotypes between healthy human individuals. Measured with immunoSEQ multiplex PCR; TCRdb has only the in-frame clones, and not every one. The table lists about 470,000 clones, around 79% of them singletons. Sequenced sample: PBMCs. The receptors come from a woman aged 35 to 49 in good health. Some clones in this sample may be carry-over from other donors' samples. The CDR3 runs from the conserved cysteine through the conserved F or W. Fields, in order: J gene, V gene, CDR3 protein.

J gene: TRBJ2-5; V gene: TRBV4-1; CDR3 protein: CASSQLAGLAGVETQYF
J gene: TRBJ1-2; V gene: TRBV18; CDR3 protein: CASSQDSEFSGYGYTF
J gene: TRBJ2-1; V gene: TRBV18; CDR3 protein: CASSPVREGLGEQFF
J gene: TRBJ2-7; V gene: TRBV2; CDR3 protein: CASIGGLGDEQYF
J gene: TRBJ1-2; V gene: TRBV4-3; CDR3 protein: CASSQDLPGSYGYTF
J gene: TRBJ2-1; V gene: TRBV11-2; CDR3 protein: CASSLDRRGGYNEQFF
J gene: TRBJ1-2; V gene: TRBV6-5; CDR3 protein: CASTSATGANYGYTF
J gene: TRBJ1-1; V gene: TRBV7-3; CDR3 protein: CASTRTGDTEAFF
J gene: TRBJ1-1; V gene: TRBV30; CDR3 protein: CAWSRDTNTEAFF
J gene: TRBJ2-5; V gene: TRBV2; CDR3 protein: CASSVSRAEETQYF
J gene: TRBJ2-7; V gene: TRBV6-4; CDR3 protein: CASSYSQGTYEQYF
J gene: TRBJ2-1; V gene: TRBV29-1; CDR3 protein: CSVEGWESYNEQFF
J gene: TRBJ2-5; V gene: TRBV2; CDR3 protein: CASQGATEGTQYF
J gene: TRBJ2-7; V gene: TRBV18; CDR3 protein: CASSPWSGRAGEQYF
J gene: TRBJ2-3; V gene: TRBV7-2; CDR3 protein: CASSLQTSGASTDTQYF
J gene: TRBJ1-2; V gene: TRBV28; CDR3 protein: CASSSAGFEDGYTF
J gene: TRBJ2-1; V gene: TRBV5-4; CDR3 protein: CASSSGLAGGSYNEQFF
J gene: TRBJ2-1; V gene: TRBV5-1; CDR3 protein: CASSPTSGSGNEQFF
J gene: TRBJ1-6; V gene: TRBV7-2; CDR3 protein: CASSLIYPGALHF
J gene: TRBJ1-3; V gene: TRBV6-1; CDR3 protein: CASTTQSSGNTIYF
J gene: TRBJ2-1; V gene: TRBV5-6; CDR3 protein: CASSLVAEQFF
J gene: TRBJ2-1; V gene: TRBV4-1; CDR3 protein: CASSPGLALNEQFF